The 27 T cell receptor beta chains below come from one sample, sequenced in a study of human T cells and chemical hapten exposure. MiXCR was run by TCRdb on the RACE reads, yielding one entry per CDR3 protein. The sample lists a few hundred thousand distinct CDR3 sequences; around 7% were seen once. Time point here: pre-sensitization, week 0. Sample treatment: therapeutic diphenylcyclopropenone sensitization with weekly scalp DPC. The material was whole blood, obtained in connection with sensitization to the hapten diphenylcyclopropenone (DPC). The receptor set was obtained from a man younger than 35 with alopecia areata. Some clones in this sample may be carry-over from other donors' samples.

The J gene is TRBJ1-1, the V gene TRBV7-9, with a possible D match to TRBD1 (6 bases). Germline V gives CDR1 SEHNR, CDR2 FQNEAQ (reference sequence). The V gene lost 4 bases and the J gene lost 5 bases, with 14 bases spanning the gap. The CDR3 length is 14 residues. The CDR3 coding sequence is TGTGCCAGCAGCTCTCAGGGGAGGAAGACTGAAGCTTTCTTT. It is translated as CASSSQGRKTEAFF.

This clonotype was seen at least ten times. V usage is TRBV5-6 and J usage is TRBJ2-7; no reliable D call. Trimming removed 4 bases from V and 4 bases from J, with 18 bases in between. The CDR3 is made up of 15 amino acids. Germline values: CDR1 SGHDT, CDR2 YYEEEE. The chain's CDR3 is CASSRRLVDLYEQYF. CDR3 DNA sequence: TGTGCCAGCAGCCGAAGACTGGTCGATCTTTACGAGCAGTACTTC.

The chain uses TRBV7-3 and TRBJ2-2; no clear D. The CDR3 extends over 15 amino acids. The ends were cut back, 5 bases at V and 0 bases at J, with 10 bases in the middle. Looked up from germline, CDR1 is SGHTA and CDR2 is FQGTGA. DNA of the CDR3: TGTGCCAGCAGCCCACCCCCACCGAACACCGGGGAGCTGTTTTTT. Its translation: CASSPPPPNTGELFF.

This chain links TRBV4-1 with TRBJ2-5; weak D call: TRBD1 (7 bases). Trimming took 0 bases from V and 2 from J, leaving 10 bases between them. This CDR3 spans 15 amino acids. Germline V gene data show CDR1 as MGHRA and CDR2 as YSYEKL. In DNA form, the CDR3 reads TGCGCCAGCAGCCAAGATCAGGGGGGACAAGAGACCCAGTACTTC. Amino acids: CASSQDQGGQETQYF.

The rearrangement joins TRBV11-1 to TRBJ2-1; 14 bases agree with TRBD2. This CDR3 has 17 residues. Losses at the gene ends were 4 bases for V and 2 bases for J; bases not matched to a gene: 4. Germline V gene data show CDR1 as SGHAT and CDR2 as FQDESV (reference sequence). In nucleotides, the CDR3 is TGTGCCAGCAGCTCCGGGACTAGCGGGGGCCCCTACAATGAGCAGTTCTTC. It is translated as CASSSGTSGGPYNEQFF.

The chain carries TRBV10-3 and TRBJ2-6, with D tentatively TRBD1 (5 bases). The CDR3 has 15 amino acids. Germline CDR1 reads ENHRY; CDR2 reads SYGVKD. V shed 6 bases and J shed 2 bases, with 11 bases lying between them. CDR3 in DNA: TGTGCCATCAGCGCAGGGCTCCCTGGGGCCAACGTCCTGACTTTC. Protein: CAISAGLPGANVLTF.

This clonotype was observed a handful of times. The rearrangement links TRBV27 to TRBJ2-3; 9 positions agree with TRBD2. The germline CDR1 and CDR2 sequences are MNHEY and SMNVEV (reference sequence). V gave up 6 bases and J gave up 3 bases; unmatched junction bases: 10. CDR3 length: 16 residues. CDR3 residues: CASRPRDSGGTDTQYF. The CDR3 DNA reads TGTGCCAGCAGACCCCGTGATAGCGGGGGAACAGATACGCAGTATTTT.

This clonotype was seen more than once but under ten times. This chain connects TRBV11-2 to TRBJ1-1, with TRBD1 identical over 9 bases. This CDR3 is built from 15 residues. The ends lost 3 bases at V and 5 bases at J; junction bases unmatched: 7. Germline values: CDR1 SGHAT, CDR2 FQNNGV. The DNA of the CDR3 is TGTGCCAGCAGCTTGTACCGGGACAGGGCTACTGAAGCTTTCTTT. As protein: CASSLYRDRATEAFF.

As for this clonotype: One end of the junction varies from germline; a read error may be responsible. The CDR3 DNA follows: TGTGCCATCAGCCCCATGAGGGAGCGGGGACTCACAGATACGCAGTATTTT. Translation gives CAISPMRERGLTDTQYF. The V call is TRBV5-4, the J call TRBJ2-3; 7 nucleotides agree with TRBD2. This CDR3 comprises 17 residues. The germline V gene has CDR1 SGHNT and CDR2 YYREEE (reference sequence).

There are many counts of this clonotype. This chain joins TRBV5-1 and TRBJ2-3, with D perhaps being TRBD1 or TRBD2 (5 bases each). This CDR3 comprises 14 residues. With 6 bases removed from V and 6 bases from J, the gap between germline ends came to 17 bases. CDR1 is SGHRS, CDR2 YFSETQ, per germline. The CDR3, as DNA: TGCGCCAGCAACACGGGACCCGCAACCGATACGCAGTATTTT. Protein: CASNTGPATDTQYF.

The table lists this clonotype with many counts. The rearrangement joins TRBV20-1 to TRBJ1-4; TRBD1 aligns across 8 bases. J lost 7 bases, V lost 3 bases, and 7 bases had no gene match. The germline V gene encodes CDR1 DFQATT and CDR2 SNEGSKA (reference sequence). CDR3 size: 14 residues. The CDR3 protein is CSASSGTGREKLFF. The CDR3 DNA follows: TGCAGTGCTAGTTCCGGGACAGGTCGTGAAAAACTGTTTTTT.

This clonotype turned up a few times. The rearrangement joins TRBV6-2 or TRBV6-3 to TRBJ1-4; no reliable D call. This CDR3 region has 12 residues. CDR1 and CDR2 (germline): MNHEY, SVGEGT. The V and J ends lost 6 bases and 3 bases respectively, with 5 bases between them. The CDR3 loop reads CASRSANEKLFF. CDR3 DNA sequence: TGTGCCAGCAGATCGGCTAATGAAAAACTGTTTTTT.

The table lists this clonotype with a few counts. The DNA for the CDR3 is TGCAGTTTTCTGACAGGGGGATCCTACGAGCAGTACTTC. It codes for CSFLTGGSYEQYF. This sequence joins TRBV20-1 and TRBJ2-7, with 9 bases fitting TRBD1. After removal of 8 bases from V and 1 base from J, the junction contained 6 bases not matched to a gene. The germline V gene encodes CDR1 DFQATT and CDR2 SNEGSKA (reference sequence). The CDR3 sequence is 13 residues long.

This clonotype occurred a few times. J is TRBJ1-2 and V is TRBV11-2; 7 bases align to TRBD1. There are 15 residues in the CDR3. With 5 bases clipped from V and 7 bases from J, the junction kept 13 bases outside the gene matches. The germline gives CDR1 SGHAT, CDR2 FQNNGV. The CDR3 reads CASSALQGTRGGYTF. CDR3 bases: TGTGCCAGCAGCGCCCTACAGGGGACTAGGGGTGGCTACACCTTC.

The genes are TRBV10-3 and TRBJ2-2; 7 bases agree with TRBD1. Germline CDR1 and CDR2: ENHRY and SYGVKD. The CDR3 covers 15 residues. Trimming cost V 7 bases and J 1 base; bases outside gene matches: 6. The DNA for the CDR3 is TGTGCCATCAACCGACAGGGCCTGAACACCGGGGAGCTGTTTTTT. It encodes CAINRQGLNTGELFF.

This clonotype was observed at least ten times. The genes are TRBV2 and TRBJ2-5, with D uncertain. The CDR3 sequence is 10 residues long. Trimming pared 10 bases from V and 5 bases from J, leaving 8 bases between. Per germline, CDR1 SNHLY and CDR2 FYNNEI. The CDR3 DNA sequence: TGTGCCATCACGAGGGAGACCCAGTACTTC. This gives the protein CAITRETQYF.

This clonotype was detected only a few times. CDR3 sequence: CSARGGPYNSPLHF. CDR3 coding DNA: TGCAGTGCTAGGGGGGGGCCGTATAATTCACCCCTCCACTTT. The chain employs TRBV20-1 and TRBJ1-6; D is perhaps TRBD1 (6 bases). The length of the CDR3 is 14 residues. Trimming cost V 3 bases and J 4 bases, with 10 bases left between them. From germline, CDR1 is DFQATT and CDR2 SNEGSKA (reference sequence).

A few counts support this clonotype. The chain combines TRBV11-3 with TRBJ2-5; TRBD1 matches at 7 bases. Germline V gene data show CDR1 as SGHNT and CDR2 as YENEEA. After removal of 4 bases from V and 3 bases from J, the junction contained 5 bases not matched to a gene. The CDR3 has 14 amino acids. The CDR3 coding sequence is TGTGCCAGCAGCTCAGGACAGGTTGAAGAGACCCAGTACTTC. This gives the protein CASSSGQVEETQYF.

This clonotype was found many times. The CDR3 nucleotides are TGTGCCAGCAGCCAAGGGACTAATGGAGAGCAGTACTTC. This encodes CASSQGTNGEQYF. The J gene is TRBJ2-7, the V gene TRBV4-2, with a possible D match to TRBD2 (6 bases). Trimming took off 1 base at V and 7 bases at J, with 11 bases between the two ends. Germline lookup yields CDR1 LGHNA and CDR2 YNFKEQ. The CDR3 consists of 13 residues.

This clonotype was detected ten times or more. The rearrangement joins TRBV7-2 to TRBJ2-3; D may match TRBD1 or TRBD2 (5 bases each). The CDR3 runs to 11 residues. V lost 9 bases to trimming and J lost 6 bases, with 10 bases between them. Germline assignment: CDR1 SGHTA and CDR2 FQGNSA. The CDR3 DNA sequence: TGTGCCAGTCGGGGACCTGATACGCAGTATTTT. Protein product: CASRGPDTQYF.

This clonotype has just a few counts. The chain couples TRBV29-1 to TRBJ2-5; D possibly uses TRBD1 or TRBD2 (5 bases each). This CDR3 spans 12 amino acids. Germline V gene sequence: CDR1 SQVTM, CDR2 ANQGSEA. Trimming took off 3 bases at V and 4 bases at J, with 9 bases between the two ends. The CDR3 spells CSVDEGRETQYF. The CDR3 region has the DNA TGCAGCGTTGATGAGGGGAGAGAGACCCAGTACTTC.

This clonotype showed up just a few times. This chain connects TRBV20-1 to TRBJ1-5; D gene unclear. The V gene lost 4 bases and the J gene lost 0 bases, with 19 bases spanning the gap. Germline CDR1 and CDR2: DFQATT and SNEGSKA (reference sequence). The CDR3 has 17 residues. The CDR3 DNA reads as TGCAGTGCTACGCAACCTACTCCCGACATTAGCAATCAGCCCCAGCATTTT. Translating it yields CSATQPTPDISNQPQHF.

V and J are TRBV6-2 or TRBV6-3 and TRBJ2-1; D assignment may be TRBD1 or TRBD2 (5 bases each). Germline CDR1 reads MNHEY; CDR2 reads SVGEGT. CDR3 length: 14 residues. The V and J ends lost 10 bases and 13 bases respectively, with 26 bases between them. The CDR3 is CATMVGVAGRFQFF. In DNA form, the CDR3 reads TGTGCCACCATGGTCGGGGTAGCAGGGAGATTCCAGTTCTTC.

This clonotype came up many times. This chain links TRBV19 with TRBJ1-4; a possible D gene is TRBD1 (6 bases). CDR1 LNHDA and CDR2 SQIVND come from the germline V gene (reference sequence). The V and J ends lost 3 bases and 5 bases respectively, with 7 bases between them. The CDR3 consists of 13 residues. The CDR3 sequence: CASSITGNEKLFF. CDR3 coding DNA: TGTGCCAGTAGTATTACAGGGAATGAAAAACTGTTTTTT.

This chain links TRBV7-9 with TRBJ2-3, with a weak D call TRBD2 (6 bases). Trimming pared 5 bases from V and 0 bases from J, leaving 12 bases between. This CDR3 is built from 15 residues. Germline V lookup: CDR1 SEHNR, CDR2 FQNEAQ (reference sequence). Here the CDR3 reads CASSPGLLSTDTQYF. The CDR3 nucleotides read TGTGCCAGCAGCCCGGGACTTCTCAGCACAGATACGCAGTATTTT.

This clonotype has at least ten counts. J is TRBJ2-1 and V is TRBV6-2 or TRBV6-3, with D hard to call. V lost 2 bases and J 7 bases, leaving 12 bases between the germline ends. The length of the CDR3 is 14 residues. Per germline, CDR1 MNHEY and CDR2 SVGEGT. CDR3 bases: TGTGCCAGCAGTTACACCCAAGTTGGGAATGAGCAGTTCTTC. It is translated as CASSYTQVGNEQFF.

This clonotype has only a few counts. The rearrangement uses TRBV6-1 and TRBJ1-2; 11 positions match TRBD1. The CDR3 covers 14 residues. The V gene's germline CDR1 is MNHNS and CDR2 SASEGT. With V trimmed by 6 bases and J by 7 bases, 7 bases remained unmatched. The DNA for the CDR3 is TGTGCCAGCAGAGCCTGGACAGGGGGCTTTGGCTACACCTTC. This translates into CASRAWTGGFGYTF.